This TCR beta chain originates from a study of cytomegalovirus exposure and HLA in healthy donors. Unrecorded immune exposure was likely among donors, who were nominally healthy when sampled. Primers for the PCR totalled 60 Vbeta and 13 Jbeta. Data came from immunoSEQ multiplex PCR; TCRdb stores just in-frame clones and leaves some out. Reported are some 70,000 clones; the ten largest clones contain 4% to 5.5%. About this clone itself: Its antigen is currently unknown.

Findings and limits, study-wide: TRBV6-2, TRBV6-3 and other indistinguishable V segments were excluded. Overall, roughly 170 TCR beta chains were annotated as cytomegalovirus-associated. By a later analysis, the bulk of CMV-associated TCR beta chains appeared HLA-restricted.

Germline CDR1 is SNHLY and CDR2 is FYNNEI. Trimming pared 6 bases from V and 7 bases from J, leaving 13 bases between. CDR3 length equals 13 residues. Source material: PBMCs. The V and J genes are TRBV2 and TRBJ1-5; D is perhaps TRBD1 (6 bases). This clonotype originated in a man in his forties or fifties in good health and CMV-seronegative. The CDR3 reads CASRNREGQPQHF. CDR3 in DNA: TGTGCCAGCAGAAACAGGGAGGGCCAGCCCCAGCATTTT.